Sequencing of this TCR beta chain was carried out in a study of cytomegalovirus exposure and HLA in healthy donors (dated by TCRdb to 2015 to 2018). Context from the whole study: An earlier analysis of roughly 610 of the donors reported 250 to 300 Gb of sequence data and 95 million to 120 million unique TCR beta sequences obtained from some 170 million T cells. Roughly 320 gigabases of sequencing data and around 80 million unique TCR sequences made up an early release that covered about 640 HLA-typed donors. The genetic ancestry cluster associated with self-reported Caucasian donors included over 80% of the roughly 410 genotyped donors. The study aimed to test whether cataloging public T cell receptors could reveal signatures of past pathogen exposure. The T cell repertoires of around 730 subjects were profiled by immunosequencing and related to cytomegalovirus serostatus. A separate validation cohort of 90 to 150 different subjects was used in addition to the 666-subject first cohort. To predict cytomegalovirus infection status, the study combined high-throughput TCR immunosequencing, statistical association of individual TCRs with disease status, and machine learning. To study patterns of TCR occurrence, a later analysis re-analyzed previously published TCR beta repertoires from around 700 donors and added high-resolution HLA genotyping. Rather than drawing on any new phenotypic data, the later analysis identified candidate immune exposures from TCR beta sequences and the way those sequences occurred across donors. To decide whether each TCR beta V gene segment behaved as functional or pseudogenic, an earlier analysis of some 600 of the donors relied on high-throughput TCR beta sequencing. Donor age, sex, ethnicity and CMV serostatus were collected together with the repertoire data. Genome-wide SNP genotypes for about three fifths of the roughly 700 donors were used in a later genetic analysis, which treated that subset as a discovery cohort. All discovery cohort repertoires had been generated using a single sequencing platform. Class I and class II HLA loci were covered by the typing at four-digit resolution. The number of typed donors differed by locus: about 620-630 for A, B, C, DRB1 and DQB1; approximately 520 for DQA1; roughly 600 for DPA1; and 400 to 480 for DPB1. Roughly 5 DR-DQ haplotypes were handled as single units for association and clustering, since linkage in the cohort was strong. Across approximately 420 genotyped donors of the cohort, an average of about 250,000 unique TCR beta nucleotide sequences per donor were sequenced, and roughly a sixth of those sequences were non-productive. Paper-wide results and their limitations: Cytomegalovirus status was reported to be diagnosed by the classifier with high specificity and sensitivity in both the original and validation cohorts. Approximately 18 rarely observed V segments, including chromosome 9 orphons, were excluded from the earlier analysis of a few hundred of the donors because counts were too low. At a false discovery rate of 0.05, a later analysis linked under 20,000 TCR beta sequences to specific HLA alleles. Sequencing depth was assumed to be roughly uniform across donors in the presence/absence analyses, though that assumption may not hold. This cohort had only TCR beta chains sequenced, and the lack of alpha or paired-chain data limited which features could be detected. A cluster of highly shared sequence variants was judged likely to be a technical artifact of the sequencing pipeline. Some IMGT-functional V segments, including TRBV6-2 and TRBV6-3, could not be distinguished by the 87-base-pair reads and were therefore excluded. A few of the identified cytomegalovirus-associated TCR beta chains were confirmed in vitro to be specific for cytomegalovirus antigens. A further reported finding was that TCR beta sequences accurately predicted the HLA-A and HLA-B alleles for most subjects in the first cohort. In the study, some 180 TCR beta chains were listed as associated with cytomegalovirus. While some public TCRs were present in many individuals, most TCR sequences turned up only very rarely across donors. Because HLA typing was missing for some donors at each locus, association tests included only the typed subset. In an earlier analysis of under 600 of the donors, most TCR beta V segments were observed in productive rearrangements about 87% or about 30% of the time, broadly matching IMGT annotations. In a later analysis, several top co-occurrence clusters were reported to appear linked to parvovirus B19, influenza, CMV and Epstein-Barr virus. When HLA alleles, especially DR and DQ, strongly co-occurred, TCR associations were difficult to assign to individual alleles. CMV serostatus was the only immune exposure information available for the cohort. V-gene and J-gene trimming of TCR beta chains was associated with a missense DCLRE1C variant in a later genetic analysis, and the association was replicated in an independent cohort. In a later analysis, HLA-associated TCR beta chains showed more clonal expansion and lower generation probabilities than non-associated chains that were equally common. Linkage disequilibrium might explain the correlated functional status among segregating V segments, but an unknown experimental factor could not be excluded. Compared with the approximately 720-donor mean, donors in an Asian-associated ancestry cluster had fewer N-insertions in productive TCRs, according to a later genetic analysis. The authors suggested that the approach could potentially be generalized to other disease states and immunological phenotypes. In a later analysis, most CMV-associated TCR beta chains were found to appear HLA-restricted, with HLA associations seemingly driven largely by CMV exposure. In a later analysis, TCR association rates were found to vary across HLA loci, with the most associated TCRs seen for DRB1 alleles and the fewest for HLA-C alleles.

Spanning cysteine to phenylalanine, the CDR3 consists of 15 amino acids. Only the CDR3 DNA is retained, 45 bases long and in frame from the first base. V lost 3 bases and J lost 7 bases, and the count of bases not matched to a germline gene is 7. Sequences SGDLS (CDR1) and YYNGEE (CDR2) are obtained from the germline V gene. The cohort consisted of 650 to 850 healthy bone marrow donors. Cohort members were all nominally healthy when sampled, although unrecorded immune exposures were likely present. The donor was CMV seronegative and was included in the group of a few hundred seronegative cohort members. Each donor provided a peripheral blood sample, and peripheral blood mononuclear cells were used for TCR beta sequencing. The Qiagen DNeasy Blood Extraction Kit was used to extract genomic DNA from the blood cell samples. There are a few counts of this clone. Which antigen it targets is not known. No base-level quality is on record; no much larger clone is a single base apart.

The library relied on the immunoSEQ multiplex PCR assay. For the multiplex PCR, a mixture combining 60 forward primers for TCR Vbeta segments and 13 reverse primers for TCR Jbeta segments was used. A multiplex PCR assay on genomic DNA amplified the CDR3 region of rearranged TCR beta genes. On the Illumina HiSeq System, the amplified TCR beta libraries were sequenced as 87-base-pair reads. Processing in the source paper ran as follows. A later analysis tallied 75 million to 95 million unique TCR beta chains across the roughly 610 repertoires, and around 10 million of those chains were shared by two or more donors. Raw reads were error-corrected and collapsed into unique sequences by a nearest-neighbor algorithm in which closely related sequences were merged to remove PCR and sequencing errors. Alignment of CDR3 sequences to IMGT reference sequences was used to assign V, D and J gene segments. For a sequence to be retained, a match of at least six nucleotides to both a V gene segment and a J gene segment was required. Rearrangements were called productive when the CDR3 lacked stop codons and stayed in frame with V and J; all others were non-productive. Following IMGT convention, CDR3 was defined as the stretch from the second conserved V-encoded cysteine to the conserved J-encoded phenylalanine. The earlier analysis of some 600 of the donors excluded sequences that lacked an unambiguous match to a single V gene segment. An earlier analysis of a few hundred of the donors called V segments functional above 56.7% productive rearrangements and segregating when the between-donor standard deviation exceeded 5%. To diagnose cytomegalovirus status from the catalog of TCR beta chain sequences, a statistical classification framework was built. V and J gene assignment, in a later analysis, came from comparing TCR nucleotide sequences with IMGT/GENE-DB human TR gene sequences. A later analysis assigned CDR3 sequences and most-parsimonious VDJ recombination scenarios with the TCRdist pipeline. In a later analysis, each TCR beta chain was defined by its CDR3 amino acid sequence together with its V-gene family, and reads without a unique V-gene family were excluded. To address suspected cross-contamination and a sequencing artifact, a later analysis removed a few hundred highly shared, low-generation-probability nucleotide sequences. A later analysis calculated a clonal expansion index for each public chain from normalized within-repertoire ranks of inferred template counts. Generation probabilities in a later analysis came from a VDJ recombination model fitted to out-of-frame rearrangements, and those results were checked against IGoR. In a later analysis, hypergeometric tests were used to score TCR-TCR, TCR-HLA and TCR-CMV co-occurrence, with a repertoire-size bias correction applied to TCR pairs. False discovery rates were estimated in a later analysis by permuting HLA or CMV assignments 20 times. In a later analysis, co-occurring TCRs were grouped using DBSCAN, with TCRdist sequence similarity added in when clustering inside HLA-allele-positive subsets. For co-occurrence clustering, repertoires with fewer than 30,000 or more than 120,000 public chains were excluded, along with roughly 5 repertoires with anomalous nucleotide sharing. Held by TCRdb, this immuneACCESS table contains in-frame sequences only and omits some clones. Under half of the omission traces to an unresolved V gene where checked; the cause of the rest is unknown. That table is the source of V, J and clone size, and D and trimming were worked out from the DNA. For this sample there are under 200,000 clones; approximately 80% appear just once. Clones ranked in the top ten supply roughly 1.3% of the sample.

The chain employs TRBV9 and TRBJ1-6; 7 junctional bases match TRBD1. The sequence was obtained from a man aged 25 to 40 in good health and CMV-seronegative. Sequenced: PBMCs. The CDR3 loop reads CASSGYQGGNSPLHF. The nucleotide sequence reads as follows: TGTGCCAGCAGCGGCTATCAGGGGGGCAATTCACCCCTCCACTTT.